What follows describes a single T cell receptor (beta chain). Its matching antigen is unknown. The data were taken from a study of monozygotic twins with inflammatory bowel disease. General study results and limits: Telling apart the different T cell subtypes was not possible. Repertoires of patients may have been made more variable by differing immunosuppressive treatments. Twins classed as concordant or discordant showed no difference in repertoire similarity, possibly from limited power.

Template switching incorporated UMIs with a 6-nucleotide sample barcode. TCRdb reworked the 5' RACE reads into one entry per CDR3 protein, no DNA. This table holds 330,000 or so distinct CDR3 sequences. The CDR3 sequence is 12 residues long. Looked up from germline, CDR1 is MDHEN and CDR2 is SYDVKM. The chain combines TRBV28 with TRBJ1-6; the D call of TRBD1 rests on TCRdb alone, since no DNA is present to check it. The sequenced sample consisted of blood. The TCR sequence derives from a human donor with ulcerative colitis or Crohn's disease, or a healthy co-twin of an affected twin (not recorded which). CDR3 protein: CAIKRGGSPLHF.